This T cell receptor beta chain was identified during a study of cytomegalovirus exposure and HLA in healthy donors. Across the whole study: The study's early data release held about 85 million unique TCRs from HLA-typed donors. Study-wide points: An analysis was carried out at a later point. It showed that HLA-associated TCR beta chains were more clonally expanded than equally common non-associated chains. According to a later analysis, donors in an Asian-associated ancestry cluster reportedly had fewer N-insertions than the roughly 640-donor mean.

A multiplex PCR was run with 60 Vbeta primers and 13 Jbeta primers. Sequencing used immunoSEQ multiplex PCR; TCRdb keeps in-frame clones, though not all of them. The profile shows 200,000 to 250,000 clones, 70% of them singletons. Everyone who donated was a healthy bone marrow donor. V shed 4 bases and J shed 7 bases, with 12 bases lying between them. CDR3 length: 13 residues. The germline CDR1 and CDR2 sequences are SGHNT and YYREEE (reference sequence). In the case of this clone: The antigen is unknown.

The TCR comes from a middle-aged man in good health and CMV-seropositive. V usage is TRBV5-4 and J usage is TRBJ2-1, with D maybe TRBD2 (5 bases). The sequenced sample consisted of PBMCs. The CDR3 reads CASSPTRRNEQFF. The CDR3 nucleotides are TGTGCCAGCAGCCCGACGCGGAGGAATGAGCAGTTCTTC.